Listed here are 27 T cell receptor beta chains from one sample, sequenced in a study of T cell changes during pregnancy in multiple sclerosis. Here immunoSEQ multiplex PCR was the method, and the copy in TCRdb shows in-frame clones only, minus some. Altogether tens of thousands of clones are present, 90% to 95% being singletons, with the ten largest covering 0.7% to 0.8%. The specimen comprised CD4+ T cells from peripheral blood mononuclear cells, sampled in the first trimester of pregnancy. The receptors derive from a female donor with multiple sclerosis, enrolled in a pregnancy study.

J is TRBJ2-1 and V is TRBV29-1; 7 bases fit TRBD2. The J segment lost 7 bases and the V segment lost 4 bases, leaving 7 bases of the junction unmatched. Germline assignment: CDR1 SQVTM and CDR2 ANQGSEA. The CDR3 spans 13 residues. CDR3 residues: CSVVGRGKNEQFF. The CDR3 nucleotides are TGCAGCGTTGTGGGGAGGGGTAAGAATGAGCAGTTCTTC.

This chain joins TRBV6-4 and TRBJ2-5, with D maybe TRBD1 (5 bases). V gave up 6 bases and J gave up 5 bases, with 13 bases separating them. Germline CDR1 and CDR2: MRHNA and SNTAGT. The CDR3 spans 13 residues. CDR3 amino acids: CASSIGAGETQYF. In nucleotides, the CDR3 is TGTGCCAGCAGCATAGGGGCAGGGGAGACCCAGTACTTC.

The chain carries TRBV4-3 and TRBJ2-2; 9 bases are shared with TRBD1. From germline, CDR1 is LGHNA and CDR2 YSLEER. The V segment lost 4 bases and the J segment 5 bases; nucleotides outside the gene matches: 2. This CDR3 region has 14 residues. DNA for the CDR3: TGCGCCAGCAGCCGACAGGGGGGGACCGGGGAGCTGTTTTTT. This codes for CASSRQGGTGELFF.

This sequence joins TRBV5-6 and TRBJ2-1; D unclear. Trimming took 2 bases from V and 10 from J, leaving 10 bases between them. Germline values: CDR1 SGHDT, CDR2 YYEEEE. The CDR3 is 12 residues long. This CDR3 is CASSFNLVEQFF. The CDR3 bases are TGTGCCAGCAGCTTCAACCTAGTGGAGCAGTTCTTC.

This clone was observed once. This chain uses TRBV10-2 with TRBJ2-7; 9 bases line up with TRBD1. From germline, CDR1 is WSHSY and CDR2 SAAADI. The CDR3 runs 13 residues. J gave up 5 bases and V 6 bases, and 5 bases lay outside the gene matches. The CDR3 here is CASRGTGSNEQYF. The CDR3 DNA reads TGCGCCAGCAGGGGGACAGGGAGCAACGAGCAGTACTTC.

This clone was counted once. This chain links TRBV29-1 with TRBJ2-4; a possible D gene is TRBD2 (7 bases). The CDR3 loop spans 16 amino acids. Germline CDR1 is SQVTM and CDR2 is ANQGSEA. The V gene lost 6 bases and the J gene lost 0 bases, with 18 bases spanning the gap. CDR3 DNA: TGCAGCGTGGAGGGGGGGGGTCGAATAGCCAAAAACATTCAGTACTTC. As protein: CSVEGGGRIAKNIQYF.

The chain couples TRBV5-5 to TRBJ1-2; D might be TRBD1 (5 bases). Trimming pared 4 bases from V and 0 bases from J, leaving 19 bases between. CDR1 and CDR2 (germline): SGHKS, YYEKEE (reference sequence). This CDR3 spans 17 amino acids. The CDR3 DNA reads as TGTGCCAGCAGCCAATCCACGACAGCAACAGCTAACTATGGCTACACCTTC. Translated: CASSQSTTATANYGYTF.

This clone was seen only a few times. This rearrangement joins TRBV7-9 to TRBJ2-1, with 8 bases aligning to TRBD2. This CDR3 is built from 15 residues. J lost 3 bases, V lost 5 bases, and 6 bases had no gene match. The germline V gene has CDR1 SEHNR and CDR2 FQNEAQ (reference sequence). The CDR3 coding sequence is TGTGCCAGCAGCCCCCCCACTAGCGGCTACAATGAGCAGTTCTTC. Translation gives CASSPPTSGYNEQFF. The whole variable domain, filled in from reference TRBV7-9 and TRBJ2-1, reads DTGVSQNPRHKITKRGQNVTFRCDPISEHNRLYWYRQTLGQGPEFLTYFQNEAQLEKSRLLSDRFSAERPKGSFSTLEIQRTEQGDSAMYLCASSPPTSGYNEQFFGPGTRLTVL.

This chain's CDR3 is CASSLSGTGSNYGYTF. Here the CDR3 DNA reads TGTGCCAGTAGCCTTTCGGGGACAGGCAGTAACTATGGCTACACCTTC. The J gene is TRBJ1-2, the V gene TRBV19, with 8 bases identical to TRBD1. With 6 bases clipped from V and 1 base from J, the junction kept 10 bases outside the gene matches. The CDR3 is 16 residues long. Germline V gene sequence: CDR1 LNHDA, CDR2 SQIVND (reference sequence).

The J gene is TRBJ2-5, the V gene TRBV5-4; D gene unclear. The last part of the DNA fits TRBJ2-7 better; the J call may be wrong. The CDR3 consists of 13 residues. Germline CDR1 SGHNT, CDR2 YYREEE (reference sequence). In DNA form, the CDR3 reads TGTGCCAGCAGCTTGCCAGGTACCTACGAGCAGTACTTC. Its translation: CASSLPGTYEQYF.

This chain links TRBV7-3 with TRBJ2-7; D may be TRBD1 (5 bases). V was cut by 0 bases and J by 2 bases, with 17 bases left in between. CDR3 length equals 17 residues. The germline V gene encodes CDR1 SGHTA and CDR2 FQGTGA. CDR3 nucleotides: TGTGCCAGCAGCTTAACTGGGGCGGTACTAAAGCCCTACGAGCAGTACTTC. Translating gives CASSLTGAVLKPYEQYF.

This CDR3 reads CASSPWTSGAGTDTQYF. The CDR3 DNA reads as TGTGCCAGCAGCCCCTGGACTAGCGGGGCCGGCACAGATACGCAGTATTTT. The V call is TRBV14, the J call TRBJ2-3; 12 bases fit TRBD2. J was trimmed by 1 base and V by 4 bases; bases with no gene match: 6. This CDR3 contains 17 residues. The germline V gene has CDR1 SGHDN and CDR2 FVKESK.

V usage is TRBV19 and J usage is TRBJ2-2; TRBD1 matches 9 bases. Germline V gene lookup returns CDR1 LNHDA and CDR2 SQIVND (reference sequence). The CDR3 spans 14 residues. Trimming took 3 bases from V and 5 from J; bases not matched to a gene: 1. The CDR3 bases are TGTGCCAGTAGTATTGACAGGGGGACCGGGGAGCTGTTTTTT. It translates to CASSIDRGTGELFF.

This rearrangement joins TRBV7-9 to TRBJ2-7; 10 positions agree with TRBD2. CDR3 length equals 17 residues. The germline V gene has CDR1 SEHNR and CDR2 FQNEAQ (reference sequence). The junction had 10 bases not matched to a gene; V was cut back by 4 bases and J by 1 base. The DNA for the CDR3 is TGTGCCAGCAGCTCAGGGGGGCTAGCGGGGGTATCCTACGAGCAGTACTTC. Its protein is CASSSGGLAGVSYEQYF. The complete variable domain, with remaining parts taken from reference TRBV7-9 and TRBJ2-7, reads DTGVSQNPRHKITKRGQNVTFRCDPISEHNRLYWYRQTLGQGPEFLTYFQNEAQLEKSRLLSDRFSAERPKGSFSTLEIQRTEQGDSAMYLCASSSGGLAGVSYEQYFGPGTRLTVT.

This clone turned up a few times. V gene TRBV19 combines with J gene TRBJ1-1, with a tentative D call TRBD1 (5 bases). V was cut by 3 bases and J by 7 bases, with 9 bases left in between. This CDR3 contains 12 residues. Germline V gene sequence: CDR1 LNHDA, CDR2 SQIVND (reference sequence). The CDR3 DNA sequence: TGTGCCAGTAGTATTCGGGGGAGTGAAGCTTTCTTT. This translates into CASSIRGSEAFF.

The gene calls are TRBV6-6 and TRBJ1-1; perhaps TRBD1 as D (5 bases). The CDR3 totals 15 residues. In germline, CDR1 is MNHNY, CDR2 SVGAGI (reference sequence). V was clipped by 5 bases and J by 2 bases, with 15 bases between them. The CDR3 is CASSASQGGNTEAFF. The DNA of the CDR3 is TGTGCCAGCAGTGCCTCGCAGGGCGGAAACACTGAAGCTTTCTTT.

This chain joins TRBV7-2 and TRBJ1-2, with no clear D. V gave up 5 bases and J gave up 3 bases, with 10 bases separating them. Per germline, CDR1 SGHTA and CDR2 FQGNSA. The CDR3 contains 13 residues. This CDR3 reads CASSPGWDYGYTF. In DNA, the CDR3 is TGTGCCAGCAGCCCCGGGTGGGACTATGGCTACACCTTC.

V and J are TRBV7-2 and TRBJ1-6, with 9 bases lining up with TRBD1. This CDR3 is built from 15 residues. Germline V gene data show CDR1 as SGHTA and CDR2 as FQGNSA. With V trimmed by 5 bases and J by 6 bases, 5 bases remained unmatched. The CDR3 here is CASSPSTGGNSPLHF. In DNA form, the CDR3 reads TGTGCCAGCAGCCCGTCGACAGGGGGTAATTCACCCCTCCACTTT. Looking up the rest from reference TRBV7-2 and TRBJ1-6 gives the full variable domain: GAGVSQSPSNKVTEKGKDVELRCDPISGHTALYWYRQSLGQGLEFLIYFQGNSAPDKSGLPSDRFSAERTGGSVSTLTIQRTQQEDSAVYLCASSPSTGGNSPLHFGNGTRLTVT.

CDR3 region: CASPRGGNTF. The CDR3 region has the DNA TGTGCCAGTCCGAGGGGGGGAAATACCTTC. The V call is TRBV19, the J call TRBJ1-2; a weak D match, TRBD1 (6 bases). V was clipped by 8 bases and J by 14 bases, with 15 bases between them. The CDR3 has 10 amino acids. Germline CDR1 is LNHDA and CDR2 is SQIVND (reference sequence). Drawing the rest from reference TRBV19 and TRBJ1-2, the complete variable domain is DGGITQSPKYLFRKEGQNVTLSCEQNLNHDAMYWYRQDPGQGLRLIYYSQIVNDFQKGDIAEGYSVSREKKESFPLTVTSAQKNPTAFYLCASPRGGNTFGSGTRLTVV.

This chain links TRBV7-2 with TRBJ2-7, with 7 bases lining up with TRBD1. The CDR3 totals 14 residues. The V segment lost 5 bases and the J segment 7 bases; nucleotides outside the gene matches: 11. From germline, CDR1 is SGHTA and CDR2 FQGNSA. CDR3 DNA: TGTGCCAGCAGCCCTGGGACAGTGCGTGGTGAGCAGTACTTC. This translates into CASSPGTVRGEQYF.

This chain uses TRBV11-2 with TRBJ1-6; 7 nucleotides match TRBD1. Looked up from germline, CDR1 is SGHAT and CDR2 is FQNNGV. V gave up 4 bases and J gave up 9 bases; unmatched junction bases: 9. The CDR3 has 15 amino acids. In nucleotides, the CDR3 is TGTGCCAGCAGCTACGCCCCAGGGGGTGGTTCACCCCTCCACTTT. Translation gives CASSYAPGGGSPLHF.

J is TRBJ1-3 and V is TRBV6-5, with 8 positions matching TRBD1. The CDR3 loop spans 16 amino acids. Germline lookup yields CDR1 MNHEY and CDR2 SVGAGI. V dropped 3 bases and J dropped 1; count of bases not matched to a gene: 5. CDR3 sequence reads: CASSYDRGNSGNTIYF. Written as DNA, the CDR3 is TGTGCCAGCAGTTATGACAGGGGAAATTCTGGAAACACCATATATTTT.

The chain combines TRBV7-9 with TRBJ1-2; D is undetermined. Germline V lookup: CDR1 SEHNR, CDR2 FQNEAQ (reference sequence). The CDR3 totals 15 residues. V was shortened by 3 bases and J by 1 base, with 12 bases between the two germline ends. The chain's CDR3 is CASSFGLTFNYGYTF. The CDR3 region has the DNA TGTGCCAGCAGCTTCGGACTAACGTTTAACTATGGCTACACCTTC.

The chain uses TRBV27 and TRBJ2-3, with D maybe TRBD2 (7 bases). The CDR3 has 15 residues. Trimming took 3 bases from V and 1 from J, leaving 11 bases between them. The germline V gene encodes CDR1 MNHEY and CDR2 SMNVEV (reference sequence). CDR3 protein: CASSFGGLGTDTQYF. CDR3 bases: TGTGCCAGCAGTTTCGGGGGGCTGGGCACAGATACGCAGTATTTT.

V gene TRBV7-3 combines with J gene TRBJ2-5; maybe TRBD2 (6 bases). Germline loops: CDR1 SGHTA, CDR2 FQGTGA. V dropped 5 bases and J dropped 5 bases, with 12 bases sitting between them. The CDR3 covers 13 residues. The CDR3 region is CASSPGEYETQYF. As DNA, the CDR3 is TGTGCCAGCAGCCCGGGGGAGTACGAGACCCAGTACTTC.

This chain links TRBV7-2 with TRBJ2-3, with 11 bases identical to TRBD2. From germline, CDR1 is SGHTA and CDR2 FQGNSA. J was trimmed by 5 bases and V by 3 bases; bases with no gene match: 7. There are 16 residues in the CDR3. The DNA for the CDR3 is TGTGCCAGCAGCTTCACTAGCGGGGGTACGGGAGATACGCAGTATTTT. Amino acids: CASSFTSGGTGDTQYF.

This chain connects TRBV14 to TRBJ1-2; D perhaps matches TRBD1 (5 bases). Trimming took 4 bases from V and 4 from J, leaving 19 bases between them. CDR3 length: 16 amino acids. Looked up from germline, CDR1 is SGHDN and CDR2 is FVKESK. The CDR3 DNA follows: TGTGCCAGCAGCCTGCGGACAAGTGGACTATTCTATGGCTACACCTTC. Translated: CASSLRTSGLFYGYTF.